This TCR beta chain is from a study of blood T cells in healthy people across ages. Study context: About one barcoded beta molecule was captured per two T cells (by template switching). General study results and limits: As age increased, TCR beta diversity per million T cells fell in a roughly linear fashion.

This CDR3 is 16 amino acids long. CDR1 is MDHEN, CDR2 SYDVKM, per germline. V shed 6 bases and J shed 5 bases, with 22 bases lying between them. Primers used in a second PCR of roughly 6 to 11 cycles were a sample-barcoded 5' primer and a J-beta primer mix. TCRdb redid the calling of the 5' RACE reads with MiXCR, one entry per CDR3 protein. The sample has some 1,500,000 distinct CDR3 sequences; 35% to 45% are singletons. In the case of this clonotype: Its antigen is still unknown.

Each of the donors had 9 to 10 milliliters of peripheral blood drawn into EDTA-treated Vacutainer tubes. Isolation of PBMCs gave at least 6.5 million cells per sample. The clonotype comes from a woman under 30 in good health. The genes are TRBV28 and TRBJ2-5; possibly TRBD2 for D (5 bases). Sequenced material: blood. The CDR3: CASRSPASFLRETQYF. As DNA, the CDR3 is TGTGCCAGCAGGTCACCCGCTAGCTTTCTAAGGGAGACCCAGTACTTC. The entire variable domain, with the rest obtained from reference TRBV28 and TRBJ2-5, is as follows: DVKVTQSSRYLVKRTGEKVFLECVQDMDHENMFWYRQDPGLGLRLIYFSYDVKMKEKGDIPEGYSVSREKKERFSLILESASTNQTSMYLCASRSPASFLRETQYFGPGTRLLVL.